This T cell receptor (beta chain) was found in a study of shared clonotypes between healthy human individuals. TCRdb's table, derived via immunoSEQ multiplex PCR, lists solely in-frame clones and lacks some. The top ten clones hold 0.35% to 0.45% of a sample with 2 million to 2.5 million clones, over 90% of them seen once. Trimming cost V 5 bases and J 6 bases; bases outside gene matches: 4. Germline CDR1 and CDR2: MNHNY and SVGAGI (reference sequence). The CDR3 runs 14 residues. The receptor was derived from a man aged 18 to 30 in good health. Some clones in this sample may be carry-over from other donors' samples. Specimen: naive CD4+ T cells from PBMCs. The sample's subset: CD45RA+ positively selected. The J gene is TRBJ2-7, the V gene TRBV6-6, with 13 bases identical to TRBD2. The CDR3 DNA follows: TGTGCCAGCAGTCCAACTAGCGGGAGGGGCGAGCAGTACTTC. It codes for CASSPTSGRGEQYF.